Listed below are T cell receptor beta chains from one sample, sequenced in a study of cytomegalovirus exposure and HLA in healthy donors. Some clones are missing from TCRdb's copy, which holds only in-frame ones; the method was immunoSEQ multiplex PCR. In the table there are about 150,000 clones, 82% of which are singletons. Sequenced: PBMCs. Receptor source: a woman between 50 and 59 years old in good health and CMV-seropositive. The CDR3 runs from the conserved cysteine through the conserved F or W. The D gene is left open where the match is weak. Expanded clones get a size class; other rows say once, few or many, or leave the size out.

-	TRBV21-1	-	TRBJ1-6	TGTGCCAGCAGCCCCCTTGCGGTACAGGATAATTCACCCCTCCACTTT	CASSPLAVQDNSPLHF
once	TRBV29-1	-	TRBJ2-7	TGCAGCGTTGCAACCCGACTGTACTACGAGCAGTACTTC	CSVATRLYYEQYF
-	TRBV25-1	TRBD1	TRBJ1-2	TGTGCCACAACCGGACAGGGGGTAGGTGGCTACACCTTC	CATTGQGVGGYTF
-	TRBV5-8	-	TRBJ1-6	TGTGCCAGCAGCTTTGTGATCCAACACTCCTATAATTCACCCCTCCACTTT	CASSFVIQHSYNSPLHF
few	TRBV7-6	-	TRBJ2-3	TGTGCCAGCAGCTTAGTGGGAGGGGGAGCCCCAGATACGCAGTATTTT	CASSLVGGGAPDTQYF
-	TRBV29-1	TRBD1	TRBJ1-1	TGCAGCGTAGCCAATAGTGGGACAGCGAACACTGAAGCTTTCTTT	CSVANSGTANTEAFF
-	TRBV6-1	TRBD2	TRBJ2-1	TGTGCCAGCAGACAACTAGCGGGGTATAATGAGCAGTTCTTC	CASRQLAGYNEQFF
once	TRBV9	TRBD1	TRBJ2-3	TGTGCCAGCAGCGTAGAGGGGGCCCGCAGAGATACGCAGTATTTT	CASSVEGARRDTQYF
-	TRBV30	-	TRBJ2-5	TGTGCCTGGAGTGGCGCGGGGGCCCGGGAGACCCAGTACTTC	CAWSGAGARETQYF
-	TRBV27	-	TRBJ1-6	TGTGCCAGCAGTATCTCACAGGGATTACATTCACCCCTCCACTTT	CASSISQGLHSPLHF
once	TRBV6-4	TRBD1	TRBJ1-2	TGTGCCAGCAGTGGGGACAGGGGGCAGATTTATGACTATGGCTACACCTTC	CASSGDRGQIYDYGYTF
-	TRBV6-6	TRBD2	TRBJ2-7	TGTGCCAGCAAGCGGGATGGCTACGAGCAGTACTTC	CASKRDGYEQYF
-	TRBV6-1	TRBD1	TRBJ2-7	TGTGCCAGCAGTGCAGACAGGGAGTTCTACGAGCAGTACTTC	CASSADREFYEQYF
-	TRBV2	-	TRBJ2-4	TGTGCCAGCAGTACCAGGGATTTGGGCAAAAACATTCAGTACTTC	CASSTRDLGKNIQYF
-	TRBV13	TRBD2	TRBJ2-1	TGTGCCAGCAGCTTACGGGGGGCCTACAATGAGCAGTTCTTC	CASSLRGAYNEQFF
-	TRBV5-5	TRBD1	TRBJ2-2	TGTGCCAGCAGCTCCATAGACAGGGTCAGCGTCACCGGGGAGCTGTTTTTT	CASSSIDRVSVTGELFF
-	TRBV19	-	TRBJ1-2	TGTGCCAGTAGGATGGCGGGGGGCGGGGGCTACACCTTC	CASRMAGGGGYTF
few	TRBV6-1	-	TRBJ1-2	TGTGCCAGCAGTGAAGCGGGCAAGGTCTATGGCTACACCTTC	CASSEAGKVYGYTF
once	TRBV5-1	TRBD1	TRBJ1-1	TGCGCCAGCAGCCTCACTGGACAGGGAACCTCGAAGTTCTTT	CASSLTGQGTSKFF
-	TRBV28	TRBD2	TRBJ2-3	TGTGCCAGCAGTATCACTAGCGGGGGACCAGATACGCAGTATTTT	CASSITSGGPDTQYF
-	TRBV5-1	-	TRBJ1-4	TGCGCCAGCAGCTTGAACTCCCCAGGGAGGGAAAAACTGTTTTTT	CASSLNSPGREKLFF
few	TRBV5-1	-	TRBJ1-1	TGCGCCAGCAGCACGGCGTTTCGACAGTTGAACACTGAAGCTTTCTTT	CASSTAFRQLNTEAFF
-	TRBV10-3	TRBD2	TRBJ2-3	TGTGCCATCAGTGAGTCGAAAGGGACTAGCGGGGGGAAAGATACGCAGTATTTT	CAISESKGTSGGKDTQYF
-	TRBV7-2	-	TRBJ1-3	TGTGCCAGCAGCTTAGGAGGTTCTGGAAACACCATATATTTT	CASSLGGSGNTIYF
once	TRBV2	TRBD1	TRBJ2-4	TGTGCCAGCAGTCCCCGGACAGGGGGCGCTTTTAACATTCAGTACTTC	CASSPRTGGAFNIQYF
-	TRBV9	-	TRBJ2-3	TGTGCCAGCAGCGTAGATCTAGGCACAGATACGCAGTATTTT	CASSVDLGTDTQYF
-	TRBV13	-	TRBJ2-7	TGTGCCAGCAGCTTAGGAGGGGCTGGGGGCAACTACGAGCAGTACTTC	CASSLGGAGGNYEQYF
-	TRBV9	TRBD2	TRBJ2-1	TGTGCCAGCAGCATGGCGGGGGGATCCTACAATGAGCAGTTCTTC	CASSMAGGSYNEQFF
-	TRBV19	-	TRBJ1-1	TGTGCCAGTAGTACGGGACAACCGAACACTGAAGCTTTCTTT	CASSTGQPNTEAFF
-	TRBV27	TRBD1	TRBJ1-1	TGTGCCAGCAGTTACCAGGGGGCGAGGGGGATGAACACTGAAGCTTTCTTT	CASSYQGARGMNTEAFF
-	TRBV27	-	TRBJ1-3	TGTGCCAACGGAGGGGCGCCCGGAAACACCATATATTTT	CANGGAPGNTIYF
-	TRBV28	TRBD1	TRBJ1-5	TGTGCCAGCAGTCCTCGACAGGGGAGAAGCAATCAGCCCCAGCATTTT	CASSPRQGRSNQPQHF
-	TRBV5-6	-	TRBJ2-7	TGTGCCAGCAGCATGGGTGAGACCTACGAGCAGTACTTC	CASSMGETYEQYF
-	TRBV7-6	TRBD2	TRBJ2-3	TGTGCCAGCAGCTTCGGACTAGCGGATAGCACAGATACGCAGTATTTT	CASSFGLADSTDTQYF
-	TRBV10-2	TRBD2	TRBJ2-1	TGCGCCAGCAGACTTAGCGGGGGGCCTAATGAGCAGTTCTTC	CASRLSGGPNEQFF
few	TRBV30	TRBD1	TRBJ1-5	TGTGCCTGGAGTGCAGGGGGCTATCATCAGCCCCAGCATTTT	CAWSAGGYHQPQHF
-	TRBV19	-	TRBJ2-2	TGTGCCAGCCGAGCCGGGGCCGGGGAGCTGTTTTTT	CASRAGAGELFF
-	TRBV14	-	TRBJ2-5	TGTGCCAGCAGCCAAAATAAGTTAGGGGAGGCGACCCAGTACTTC	CASSQNKLGEATQYF
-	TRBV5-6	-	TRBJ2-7	TGTGCCAGCAGCGCGGGTTTCTACGAGCAGTACTTC	CASSAGFYEQYF
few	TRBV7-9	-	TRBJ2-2	TGTGCCAGCAGCCCTGCAGGATCCACCGGGGAGCTGTTTTTT	CASSPAGSTGELFF
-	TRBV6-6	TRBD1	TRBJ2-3	TGTGCCAGCAGCAAGGGACAGGGGAGCAGCACAGATACGCAGTATTTT	CASSKGQGSSTDTQYF
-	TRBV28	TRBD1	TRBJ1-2	TGTGCCAGCAGTGTGGGACAGGGAAGCTATGGCTACACCTTC	CASSVGQGSYGYTF
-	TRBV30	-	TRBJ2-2	TGTGCCTGGGTCCAGGGCTCGGCGATTAACACCGGGGAGCTGTTTTTT	CAWVQGSAINTGELFF
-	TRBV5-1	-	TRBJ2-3	TGCGCCAGCAGCTTACAGGGCACAGATACGCAGTATTTT	CASSLQGTDTQYF
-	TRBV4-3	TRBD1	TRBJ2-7	TGCGCCAGCAGCCCTGGTCCCGGGACAGGGTCGGCCCAGAACTGCGAGCAGTACTTC	CASSPGPGTGSAQNCEQYF
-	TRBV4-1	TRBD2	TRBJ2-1	TGCGCCAGCAGCCACGGGCTAGCGGGGGTTCTGATCTACAATGAGCAGTTCTTC	CASSHGLAGVLIYNEQFF
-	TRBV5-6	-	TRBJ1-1	TGTGCCAGCAGCTTGGCTAAAGAAAGGGGGACGAGGACTGAAGCTTTCTTT	CASSLAKERGTRTEAFF
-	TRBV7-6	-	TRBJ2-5	TGTGCCAGCAGCTCCGGGACACTCCCCCAAGAGACCCAGTACTTC	CASSSGTLPQETQYF
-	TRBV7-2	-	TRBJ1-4	TGTGCCAGCAGCCCGGGACTTATGATCCAAAAACTGTTTTTT	CASSPGLMIQKLFF
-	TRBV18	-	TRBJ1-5	TGTGCCAGCTCACCCGAAGGAGGGCGACAGCCCCAGCATTTT	CASSPEGGRQPQHF
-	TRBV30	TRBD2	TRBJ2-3	TGTGCCTACGGCAGCGGAATGTCGGGGGGTGACACAGATACGCAGTATTTT	CAYGSGMSGGDTDTQYF
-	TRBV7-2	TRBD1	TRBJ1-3	TGTGCCAGCAGCTTGACCGGGACAGAAAGACCCCACTCTGGAAACACCATATATTTT	CASSLTGTERPHSGNTIYF
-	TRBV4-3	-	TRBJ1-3	TGCGCCAGCAGCCAAGAGGACAGCGGAAACACCATATATTTT	CASSQEDSGNTIYF
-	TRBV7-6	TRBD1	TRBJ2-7	TGTGCCAGCAGCCCTAGACAGGGGCCCTACGAGCAGTACTTC	CASSPRQGPYEQYF
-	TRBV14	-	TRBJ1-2	TGTGCCAGCAGCCAAGGAGGGACAACTAACTATGGCTACACCTTC	CASSQGGTTNYGYTF
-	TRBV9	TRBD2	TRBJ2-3	TGTGCCAGCAGCAGATCTAGCGGGGGGGCTGCAGATACGCAGTATTTT	CASSRSSGGAADTQYF
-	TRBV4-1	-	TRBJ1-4	TGCGCCAGCAGCCAAGTCGGGGGGCCCTTAGGGGAAAAACTGTTTTTT	CASSQVGGPLGEKLFF
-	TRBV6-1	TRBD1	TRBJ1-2	TGTGCCAGCAGTCGACAGGGGGTTATCTATGGCTACACCTTC	CASSRQGVIYGYTF